This T cell receptor (beta chain) came from a study of shared clonotypes between healthy human individuals. Whole-study findings and limits: Generally, estimated richness proved larger in naive subsets than it did in memory subsets.

Naive CD8 cells comprised CD45RO-negative, CCR7-positively selected cells, excluding terminally differentiated effector memory CD45RA+ cells. With regard to this clone: Antigen: not known.

Produced via immunoSEQ multiplex PCR; TCRdb's table is partial and in-frame only. The profile covers around 1.9 million clones, with roughly 95% appearing a single time and about 1.7% taken by the ten largest. This CDR3 has 15 amino acids. V dropped 4 bases and J dropped 1 base, with 12 bases sitting between them. Germline values: CDR1 MNHEY, CDR2 SMNVEV (reference sequence). The clonotype comes from a man in his late teens or twenties in good health. Some clones in this sample may be carry-over from other donors' samples. Sample: naive CD8+ T cells from PBMCs. The genes are TRBV27 and TRBJ2-3; D not resolved. The CDR3 nucleotides are TGTGCCAGCAGTTCCACGCCAGGAGGCACAGATACGCAGTATTTT. It translates to CASSSTPGGTDTQYF.